The 10 T cell receptor beta chains presented below share a single source sample, sequenced in a study of blood T cell repertoires in COVID-19. Libraries were prepared by immunoSEQ multiplex PCR; TCRdb keeps only in-frame clonotypes and omits some of them. The repertoire holds around 280,000 clones, with approximately 83% as singletons. Sequencing used peripheral blood. The source of these receptors is a woman in her twenties or thirties who had recovered from COVID-19.

The rearrangement uses TRBV7-9 and TRBJ2-1, with TRBD1 identical over 7 bases. The germline V gene encodes CDR1 SEHNR and CDR2 FQNEAQ (reference sequence). After removal of 2 bases from V and 2 bases from J, the junction contained 3 bases not matched to a gene. This CDR3 has 15 residues. The CDR3 region is CASSLRQGAYNEQFF. CDR3 bases: TGTGCCAGCAGCTTAAGACAGGGTGCCTACAATGAGCAGTTCTTC.

The V gene is TRBV30, the J gene TRBJ2-7, with 7 bases that match TRBD1. The CDR3 runs to 13 residues. The V gene's germline CDR1 is GTSNPN and CDR2 SVGIG (reference sequence). J lost 0 bases, V lost 5 bases, and 4 bases had no gene match. CDR3 nucleotide sequence: TGTGCCTGGGGGACAGCTTTCTCCTACGAGCAGTACTTC. Its translation is CAWGTAFSYEQYF.

The genes are TRBV6-5 and TRBJ1-1; D is unclear. From germline, CDR1 is MNHEY and CDR2 SVGAGI. The CDR3 is 15 residues long. Trimming took off 2 bases at V and 0 bases at J, with 10 bases between the two ends. The CDR3 is CASSYGTAMNTEAFF. The CDR3 DNA is TGTGCCAGCAGTTACGGCACAGCCATGAACACTGAAGCTTTCTTT.

Here the CDR3 DNA reads TGTGCCAGCAGTTTAGAGGACAGACGCTACGAGCAGTACTTC. Encoded protein: CASSLEDRRYEQYF. V is TRBV28 and J is TRBJ2-7, with D possibly TRBD1 on 6 matching bases. Germline V gene lookup returns CDR1 MDHEN and CDR2 SYDVKM. The CDR3 runs to 14 residues. V was shortened by 2 bases and J by 3 bases, with 11 bases between the two germline ends.

V usage is TRBV29-1 and J usage is TRBJ2-1; maybe TRBD2 (5 bases). Trimming took 5 bases from V and 8 from J, leaving 16 bases between them. Germline values: CDR1 SQVTM, CDR2 ANQGSEA. This CDR3 is built from 13 residues. CDR3 loop: CSVIGPLEDEQFF. As DNA, the CDR3 is TGCAGCGTTATCGGGCCCCTGGAGGATGAGCAGTTCTTC.

The V call is TRBV4-3, the J call TRBJ2-1, with 8 nucleotides matching TRBD2. V dropped 1 base and J dropped 9; count of bases not matched to a gene: 5. This CDR3 spans 14 amino acids. Germline V gene sequence: CDR1 LGHNA, CDR2 YSLEER. Here the CDR3 reads CASSQGRGAGEQFF. The CDR3 nucleotides are TGCGCCAGCAGCCAAGGGCGGGGGGCTGGTGAGCAGTTCTTC.

This chain joins TRBV2 and TRBJ2-7; 8 nucleotides line up with TRBD2. This CDR3 comprises 17 residues. Per germline, CDR1 SNHLY and CDR2 FYNNEI. V dropped 5 bases and J dropped 6; count of bases not matched to a gene: 18. The chain's CDR3 is CASSTRQGTSGPREQYF. The DNA for the CDR3 is TGTGCCAGCAGTACCCGGCAGGGAACTAGCGGCCCCCGCGAGCAGTACTTC.

This clone was found once. The genes are TRBV5-1 and TRBJ2-1; 11 nucleotides match TRBD2. Germline assignment: CDR1 SGHRS and CDR2 YFSETQ. Trimming cost V 6 bases and J 4 bases; bases outside gene matches: 3. The CDR3 is 14 residues long. The CDR3: CASTPSGGYNEQFF. As DNA, the CDR3 is TGCGCCAGCACGCCTAGCGGGGGGTACAATGAGCAGTTCTTC.

The rearrangement uses TRBV21-1 and TRBJ1-6; TRBD1 is the table's D call and was not checked against the DNA. TRBV21-1 is deemed a pseudogene. The CDR3 length is 16 residues. The CDR3 region is CASSKETVGNNSPLHF. CDR3 in DNA: TGTGCCAGCAGCAAAGAAACAGTGGGTAATAATTCACCCCTCCACTTT.

The CDR3 region has the DNA TGTGCCAGCAGACAGGGACAGGACACCGGGGAGCTGTTTTTT. It yields the protein CASRQGQDTGELFF. V and J are TRBV6-5 and TRBJ2-2; 8 bases match TRBD1. J was trimmed by 3 bases and V by 6 bases; bases with no gene match: 3. Germline-derived CDR1 and CDR2 are MNHEY and SVGAGI. The length of the CDR3 is 14 residues.